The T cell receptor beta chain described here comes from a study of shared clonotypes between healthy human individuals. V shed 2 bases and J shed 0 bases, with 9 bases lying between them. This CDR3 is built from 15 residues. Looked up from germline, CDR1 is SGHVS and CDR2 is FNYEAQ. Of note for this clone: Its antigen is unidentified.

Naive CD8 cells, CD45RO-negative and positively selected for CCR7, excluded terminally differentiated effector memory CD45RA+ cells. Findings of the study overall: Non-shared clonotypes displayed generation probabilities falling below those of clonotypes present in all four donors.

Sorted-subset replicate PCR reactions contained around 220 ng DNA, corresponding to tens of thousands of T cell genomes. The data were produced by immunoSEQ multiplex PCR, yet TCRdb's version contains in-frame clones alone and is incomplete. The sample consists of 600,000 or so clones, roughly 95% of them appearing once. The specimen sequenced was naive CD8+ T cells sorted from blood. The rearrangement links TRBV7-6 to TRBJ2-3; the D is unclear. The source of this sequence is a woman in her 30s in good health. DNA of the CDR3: TGTGCCAGCAGCTTACTCTACGCTAGCACAGATACGCAGTATTTT. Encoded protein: CASSLLYASTDTQYF.